One TCR beta chain is described in this entry. V gave up 6 bases and J gave up 1 base; unmatched junction bases: 7. The CDR3 sequence is 17 residues long. Germline-derived CDR1 and CDR2 are LNHDA and SQIVND (reference sequence). The data originate from a study of blood T cell repertoires in COVID-19. Overall study context: From the United States, Italy and Spain came samples of acute and convalescent COVID-19. PBMCs, B-cell-depleted T cells, or T cells were the source of the cDNA or gDNA that made up the material.

Seattle researchers signed up patients amid active infection and tracked them longitudinally. Original data processing: Amplifying reference gene primers gave estimates of nucleated cell counts. Repertoires were generated with immunoSEQ multiplex PCR, while TCRdb's copy carries only in-frame clones and drops some. Clone size and V and J calls were adopted from that table, with D and trimming inferred from the DNA. The data contain around 60,000 clones, 55% to 80% of them singletons. This sequence joins TRBV19 and TRBJ1-5; 12 bases line up with TRBD1. This receptor was taken from a woman aged 70-85 years with COVID-19, enrolled during active disease. The source material was peripheral blood. CDR3 sequence reads: CASRPGQGARSNQPQHF. The CDR3 DNA reads as TGTGCCAGTAGGCCGGGACAGGGGGCGCGGAGCAATCAGCCCCAGCATTTT.